This entry is about one T cell receptor beta chain. The CDR3 loop spans 13 amino acids. Trimming removed 6 bases from V and 1 base from J; junction bases left unmatched: 3. Germline V gives CDR1 MDHEN, CDR2 SYDVKM. The assay was immunoSEQ multiplex PCR, and TCRdb's table has in-frame clones only and misses some. The sample gives some 97,000 clones, more than 80% of which show up once; 1% to 1.5% is in the top ten. These data belong to a study of T cell changes during pregnancy in multiple sclerosis. V gene TRBV28 combines with J gene TRBJ2-7; 7 positions agree with TRBD1. Material: peripheral blood, obtained in the second trimester of pregnancy. This sequence originates from a female donor with multiple sclerosis, enrolled in a pregnancy study. CDR3 in DNA: TGTGCCAGCAGGCCGACAGGGTCCTACGAGCAGTACTTC. Amino acids: CASRPTGSYEQYF.